These T cell receptor beta chains were read from a single sample in a study of blood T cell repertoires in COVID-19. Produced via immunoSEQ multiplex PCR; TCRdb's table is partial and in-frame only. Counted here are approximately 140,000 clones, around 84% occurring once; the ten biggest clones make up less than 6%. The sequenced material came from PBMCs or T cells enriched from blood (not recorded which). These receptors originate from a woman in her fifties or sixties who had been exposed to COVID-19. Each CDR3 is given with its conserved first and last residue. D genes are given only for firm matches. Clone size is given for some rows only: seen once, a few or many times, or a class if the clone is expanded.

abundance: -
v_gene: TRBV5-1
d_gene: TRBD1
j_gene: TRBJ1-1
CDR3nt: TGCGCCAGCAGCTTGGAACAGGGGGCGACTGAAGCTTTCTTT
CDR3aa: CASSLEQGATEAFF

abundance: -
v_gene: TRBV4-3
d_gene: TRBD2
j_gene: TRBJ2-2
CDR3nt: TGCGCCAGCAGCCAAGACTTTCTAGCGGGAGAGGTCGGGGAGCTGTTTTTT
CDR3aa: CASSQDFLAGEVGELFF

abundance: -
v_gene: TRBV15
d_gene: TRBD1
j_gene: TRBJ1-5
CDR3nt: TGTGCCACCAGCGGGGGGACAGGGTACAATCAGCCCCAGCATTTT
CDR3aa: CATSGGTGYNQPQHF

abundance: -
v_gene: TRBV27
d_gene: TRBD2
j_gene: TRBJ2-5
CDR3nt: TGTGCCAGCAGTTTGGTAGCGGGGCCCCAAGAGACCCAGTACTTC
CDR3aa: CASSLVAGPQETQYF

abundance: -
v_gene: TRBV3-1/TRBV3-2
d_gene: TRBD1
j_gene: TRBJ1-2
CDR3nt: TGTGCCAGCAGCCAAGGGACAGGGGCCACATATGGCTACACCTTC
CDR3aa: CASSQGTGATYGYTF

abundance: -
v_gene: TRBV7-2
d_gene: TRBD2
j_gene: TRBJ2-7
CDR3nt: TGTGCCAGCAGCTTAGCCTTTAGCGGGGGGAGCTCCTACGAGCAGTACTTC
CDR3aa: CASSLAFSGGSSYEQYF

abundance: once
v_gene: TRBV9
d_gene: -
j_gene: TRBJ2-7
CDR3nt: TGTGCCAGCAGCGCGGAGGAGGGGGCCTTAGGAGAGCAGTACTTC
CDR3aa: CASSAEEGALGEQYF

abundance: -
v_gene: TRBV11-2
d_gene: -
j_gene: TRBJ2-1
CDR3nt: TGTGCCAGCGCCCCGGGCGGGGCAGAGCAGTTCTTC
CDR3aa: CASAPGGAEQFF

abundance: -
v_gene: TRBV7-3
d_gene: -
j_gene: TRBJ2-5
CDR3nt: TGTGCCAGCAGCTCGGGGGAGACCCAGTACTTC
CDR3aa: CASSSGETQYF

abundance: -
v_gene: TRBV7-6
d_gene: TRBD1
j_gene: TRBJ2-3
CDR3nt: TGTGCCAGCAGCCCGGACAGGGAAATCGGCACAGATACGCAGTATTTT
CDR3aa: CASSPDREIGTDTQYF

abundance: -
v_gene: TRBV5-4
d_gene: TRBD1
j_gene: TRBJ2-1
CDR3nt: TGTGCCAGCAGCTCCTACAGGGGCAACTACAATGAGCAGTTCTTC
CDR3aa: CASSSYRGNYNEQFF

abundance: -
v_gene: TRBV6-5
d_gene: TRBD2
j_gene: TRBJ2-5
CDR3nt: TGTGCCAGCAGTTCCGGGACTAGCGGGGCAAAGACCCAGTACTTC
CDR3aa: CASSSGTSGAKTQYF

abundance: once
v_gene: TRBV19
d_gene: -
j_gene: TRBJ1-5
CDR3nt: TGTGCCAGTACAACGGGTCATAGCAATCAGCCCCAGCATTTT
CDR3aa: CASTTGHSNQPQHF

abundance: once
v_gene: TRBV21-1
d_gene: -
j_gene: TRBJ2-1
CDR3nt: TGTGCCAGCAGCCCCCTTTTATCAAGCGGGGGGGCTCGCGATGAGCAGTTCTTC
CDR3aa: CASSPLLSSGGARDEQFF

abundance: -
v_gene: TRBV3-1/TRBV3-2
d_gene: -
j_gene: TRBJ2-1
CDR3nt: TGTGCCAGCAGCCGGGGCAGCTACAATGAGCAGTTCTTC
CDR3aa: CASSRGSYNEQFF

abundance: -
v_gene: TRBV6-2/TRBV6-3
d_gene: -
j_gene: TRBJ2-7
CDR3nt: TGTGCCAGCAGTTACATGATGGCGGGCGAGCAGTACTTC
CDR3aa: CASSYMMAGEQYF

abundance: -
v_gene: TRBV2
d_gene: TRBD2
j_gene: TRBJ2-4
CDR3nt: TGTGCCAGCAGTGAAGAGGGAGGGGCGGCCAAAAACATTCAGTACTTC
CDR3aa: CASSEEGGAAKNIQYF

abundance: -
v_gene: TRBV4-2
d_gene: -
j_gene: TRBJ1-3
CDR3nt: TGTGCCAGCAGCCAAGAACCAGGCCTTTCTGGAAACACCATATATTTT
CDR3aa: CASSQEPGLSGNTIYF

abundance: -
v_gene: TRBV7-6
d_gene: -
j_gene: TRBJ2-1
CDR3nt: TGTGCCAGCAGCTTAGAGGCGGTCTACAATGAGCAGTTCTTC
CDR3aa: CASSLEAVYNEQFF

abundance: -
v_gene: TRBV15
d_gene: -
j_gene: TRBJ1-2
CDR3nt: TGTGCCACCAGCAGAGACAGAACCAATTATGGCTACACCTTC
CDR3aa: CATSRDRTNYGYTF

abundance: -
v_gene: TRBV27
d_gene: TRBD2
j_gene: TRBJ2-5
CDR3nt: TGTGCCAGCAGTCCGCGGACTAGCGGGGGGGCGGAGACCCAGTACTTC
CDR3aa: CASSPRTSGGAETQYF

abundance: -
v_gene: TRBV9
d_gene: -
j_gene: TRBJ1-6
CDR3nt: TGTGCCAGCAGACAGGATAATTCACCCCTCCACTTT
CDR3aa: CASRQDNSPLHF

abundance: few
v_gene: TRBV6-5
d_gene: -
j_gene: TRBJ2-7
CDR3nt: TGTGCCAGCAGTTACGCAGTCTCCTACGAGCAGTACTTC
CDR3aa: CASSYAVSYEQYF

abundance: -
v_gene: TRBV7-8
d_gene: -
j_gene: TRBJ2-1
CDR3nt: TGTGCCAGCAGCCCCTTCTCCGGCAGGGAACACAATGAGCAGTTCTTC
CDR3aa: CASSPFSGREHNEQFF

abundance: -
v_gene: TRBV18
d_gene: -
j_gene: TRBJ1-3
CDR3nt: TGTGCCAGCTCACCACCGGCGGCCTTCTCTGGAAACACCATATATTTT
CDR3aa: CASSPPAAFSGNTIYF

abundance: -
v_gene: TRBV7-6
d_gene: TRBD2
j_gene: TRBJ2-1
CDR3nt: TGTGCCAGCAGCCCAAGCCGGTCGACTAGCGGGATTGAGCAGTTCTTC
CDR3aa: CASSPSRSTSGIEQFF

abundance: -
v_gene: TRBV6-4
d_gene: TRBD1
j_gene: TRBJ2-6
CDR3nt: TGTGCCAGCAGTGGCGGTCCAGGGGGCGCTGGGGCCAACGTCCTGACTTTC
CDR3aa: CASSGGPGGAGANVLTF

abundance: -
v_gene: TRBV5-1
d_gene: -
j_gene: TRBJ2-1
CDR3nt: TGCGCCAGCAGGGCAGGGCTCAATGAGCAGTTCTTC
CDR3aa: CASRAGLNEQFF

abundance: -
v_gene: TRBV19
d_gene: -
j_gene: TRBJ1-5
CDR3nt: TGTGCCAGTAGTATAAGCGGGGGTAGCAATCAGCCCCAGCATTTT
CDR3aa: CASSISGGSNQPQHF

abundance: few
v_gene: TRBV5-4
d_gene: -
j_gene: TRBJ2-5
CDR3nt: TGTGCCAGCAGCTCCCTAGGGGGTCTTGCGGAGACCCAGTACTTC
CDR3aa: CASSSLGGLAETQYF

abundance: -
v_gene: TRBV6-2/TRBV6-3
d_gene: TRBD1
j_gene: TRBJ2-1
CDR3nt: TGTGCCAGCAGTGTTAGTACAGGGGACAACAATGAGCAGTTCTTC
CDR3aa: CASSVSTGDNNEQFF

abundance: once
v_gene: TRBV5-1
d_gene: TRBD1
j_gene: TRBJ2-1
CDR3nt: TGCGCCAGCACCTTGGACAGGGCTGGGAATGAGCAGTTCTTC
CDR3aa: CASTLDRAGNEQFF

abundance: -
v_gene: TRBV7-8
d_gene: -
j_gene: TRBJ2-5
CDR3nt: TGTGCCAGCAGCTTAGTCATGAGCCGGGAGACCCAGTACTTC
CDR3aa: CASSLVMSRETQYF

abundance: -
v_gene: TRBV25-1
d_gene: -
j_gene: TRBJ1-2
CDR3nt: TGTGCCAGCAGTGAACATAGGGGTAGATACTATGGCTACACCTTC
CDR3aa: CASSEHRGRYYGYTF

abundance: many
v_gene: TRBV6-4
d_gene: TRBD2
j_gene: TRBJ2-1
CDR3nt: TGTGCCAGCAGTGACTCTAGCGGGGGGGCCAATGAGCAGTTCTTC
CDR3aa: CASSDSSGGANEQFF

abundance: -
v_gene: TRBV28
d_gene: TRBD1
j_gene: TRBJ1-6
CDR3nt: TGTGCCAGCAGCGGAAGGACAGGCTCCTATAATTCACCCCTCCACTTT
CDR3aa: CASSGRTGSYNSPLHF

abundance: -
v_gene: TRBV19
d_gene: TRBD2
j_gene: TRBJ2-7
CDR3nt: TGTGCCAGTAGTAAACTAGCGGAACCCTCCTACGAGCAGTACTTC
CDR3aa: CASSKLAEPSYEQYF

abundance: once
v_gene: TRBV7-9
d_gene: -
j_gene: TRBJ2-2
CDR3nt: TGTGCCAGCAGACCCGCAGGGTGGAACACCGGGGAGCTGTTTTTT
CDR3aa: CASRPAGWNTGELFF

abundance: -
v_gene: TRBV29-1
d_gene: -
j_gene: TRBJ1-1
CDR3nt: TGCAGCGTTGTCTCGGGAAACACTGAAGCTTTCTTT
CDR3aa: CSVVSGNTEAFF

abundance: -
v_gene: TRBV6-2/TRBV6-3
d_gene: -
j_gene: TRBJ2-5
CDR3nt: TGTGCCAGCAGTCGCCGGGAGACCCAGTACTTC
CDR3aa: CASSRRETQYF

abundance: -
v_gene: TRBV3-1/TRBV3-2
d_gene: TRBD2
j_gene: TRBJ2-1
CDR3nt: TGTGCCAGCAGCCAAGATACCCAGTGGGGCGGGGGGAATGAGCAGTTCTTC
CDR3aa: CASSQDTQWGGGNEQFF

abundance: -
v_gene: TRBV7-2
d_gene: TRBD2
j_gene: TRBJ2-1
CDR3nt: TGTGCCAGCAGCCTGACTAGCGGGAGGAACAATGAGCAGTTCTTC
CDR3aa: CASSLTSGRNNEQFF

abundance: -
v_gene: TRBV12-5
d_gene: -
j_gene: TRBJ1-3
CDR3nt: TGTGCTAGTGGGGCCTCTGGAAACACCATATATTTT
CDR3aa: CASGASGNTIYF

abundance: few
v_gene: TRBV28
d_gene: TRBD1
j_gene: TRBJ1-6
CDR3nt: TGTGCCAGCAGCACTTCTCAGGGGGTTTATAATTCACCCCTCCACTTT
CDR3aa: CASSTSQGVYNSPLHF

abundance: -
v_gene: TRBV21-1
d_gene: -
j_gene: TRBJ1-5
CDR3nt: TGTGCCAGCAGCAAAGGGCAACCCCAGCATTTT
CDR3aa: CASSKGQPQHF

abundance: -
v_gene: TRBV5-4
d_gene: TRBD1
j_gene: TRBJ1-4
CDR3nt: TGTGCCAGCAGCCAGGGACAGCGGACTAATGAAAAACTGTTTTTT
CDR3aa: CASSQGQRTNEKLFF

abundance: -
v_gene: TRBV5-1
d_gene: TRBD2
j_gene: TRBJ2-1
CDR3nt: TGCGCCAGCAGCTTGGTGGTAAGGAAGCGGGGGGCTTACTCCTACAATGAGCAGTTCTTC
CDR3aa: CASSLVVRKRGAYSYNEQFF

abundance: -
v_gene: TRBV3-1/TRBV3-2
d_gene: -
j_gene: TRBJ2-2
CDR3nt: TGTGCCAGCAGCCAAGGGGGGACATACACCGGGGAGCTGTTTTTT
CDR3aa: CASSQGGTYTGELFF

abundance: -
v_gene: TRBV7-2
d_gene: -
j_gene: TRBJ2-7
CDR3nt: TGTGCCAGCAGCTTAGCCAGGGACTTCCGGGGCGAGCAGTACTTC
CDR3aa: CASSLARDFRGEQYF

abundance: -
v_gene: TRBV7-2
d_gene: -
j_gene: TRBJ2-2
CDR3nt: TGTGCCAGCAGCCCCGAGGGGGGGGGCGCCGGGGAGCTGTTTTTT
CDR3aa: CASSPEGGGAGELFF

abundance: -
v_gene: TRBV14
d_gene: -
j_gene: TRBJ1-2
CDR3nt: TGTGCCAGCAGCCAAGGCAGTGGTGACTATGGCTACACCTTC
CDR3aa: CASSQGSGDYGYTF

abundance: -
v_gene: TRBV18
d_gene: -
j_gene: TRBJ2-7
CDR3nt: TGTGCCAGCTCACCCCGACAGAACGAGCAGTACTTC
CDR3aa: CASSPRQNEQYF

abundance: -
v_gene: TRBV7-3
d_gene: TRBD1
j_gene: TRBJ1-1
CDR3nt: TGTGCCAGCAGCTTAAGACAGGGGGCGAGAACTGAAGCTTTCTTT
CDR3aa: CASSLRQGARTEAFF

abundance: -
v_gene: TRBV6-5
d_gene: TRBD2
j_gene: TRBJ2-7
CDR3nt: TGTGCCAGCAGTTACTGGGTAGCGGGAGGTCCCTACGAGCAGTACTTC
CDR3aa: CASSYWVAGGPYEQYF

abundance: -
v_gene: TRBV4-3
d_gene: -
j_gene: TRBJ2-3
CDR3nt: TGCGCCAGCAGCCAAGTTGGGGAGGGGGTGGATTCAGATACGCAGTATTTT
CDR3aa: CASSQVGEGVDSDTQYF